The 12 T cell receptor beta chains reported below all come from one sample, sequenced in a study of cytomegalovirus exposure and HLA in healthy donors. PCR primers comprised 60 Vbeta and 13 Jbeta primers. The data were produced by immunoSEQ multiplex PCR, yet TCRdb's version contains in-frame clones alone and is incomplete. This sample's clone table lists fewer than 250,000 clones. Sequences were obtained from PBMCs. All receptors come from a woman between 25 and 40 years old in good health and CMV-seropositive.

The rearrangement links TRBV11-2 to TRBJ2-5; D perhaps matches TRBD1 (5 bases). Germline CDR1 is SGHAT and CDR2 is FQNNGV. The CDR3 spans 15 residues. The V gene lost 3 bases and the J gene lost 2 bases, with 13 bases spanning the gap. In DNA form, the CDR3 reads TGTGCCAGCAGCTTCTCCCGACGGACACAAGAGACCCAGTACTTC. This encodes CASSFSRRTQETQYF.

The chain recombines TRBV2 with TRBJ1-2; 7 bases are a match to TRBD1. The length of the CDR3 is 14 residues. V dropped 4 bases and J dropped 6; count of bases not matched to a gene: 8. Germline CDR1 is SNHLY and CDR2 is FYNNEI. The CDR3: CASSGVTGMNGYTF. Here the CDR3 DNA reads TGTGCCAGCAGTGGGGTGACAGGGATGAATGGCTACACCTTC.

V usage is TRBV7-2 and J usage is TRBJ2-7; D remains unclear. CDR1 is SGHTA and CDR2 is FQGNSA in the germline V gene. The CDR3 totals 14 residues. Trimming took off 5 bases at V and 0 bases at J, with 11 bases between the two ends. Here the CDR3 DNA reads TGTGCCAGCAGCCCCCAAATTAGCTCCTACGAGCAGTACTTC. Protein product: CASSPQISSYEQYF.

The chain has TRBV28 and TRBJ1-1, with D unresolved. Trimming took 3 bases from V and 10 from J, leaving 9 bases between them. Germline V CDR1 and CDR2: MDHEN, SYDVKM. The CDR3 extends over 11 amino acids. The CDR3 coding sequence is TGTGCCAGCAGTTTTTGGGCGGGAGCTTTCTTT. Translation gives CASSFWAGAFF.

The chain recombines TRBV10-3 with TRBJ2-2; TRBD1 aligns across 10 bases. This CDR3 spans 14 amino acids. Trimming removed 6 bases from V and 3 bases from J; junction bases left unmatched: 1. The germline V gene has CDR1 ENHRY and CDR2 SYGVKD. The CDR3 coding sequence is TGTGCCATCAGGGACAGGGGGGACACCGGGGAGCTGTTTTTT. Protein sequence: CAIRDRGDTGELFF.

The rearrangement links TRBV29-1 to TRBJ1-5; TRBD1 matches at 7 bases. V dropped 4 bases and J dropped 6; count of bases not matched to a gene: 6. The CDR3 totals 13 residues. CDR1 is SQVTM, CDR2 ANQGSEA, per germline. The CDR3 region has the DNA TGCAGCGTTGTAGGGCAGGGGGGTCAGCCCCAGCATTTT. Translation: CSVVGQGGQPQHF.

The chain couples TRBV6-1 to TRBJ2-5; 9 bases are shared with TRBD1. CDR1 is MNHNS, CDR2 SASEGT, per germline. V was pared by 4 bases and J by 4 bases, with 7 bases of the junction left unmatched. The CDR3 has 15 amino acids. CDR3 protein: CASSGGTGRGETQYF. The CDR3 DNA is TGTGCCAGCAGTGGGGGGACAGGGAGGGGAGAGACCCAGTACTTC.

This chain joins TRBV6-6 and TRBJ1-2; TRBD1 is a possible D gene (5 bases). Trimming took 7 bases from V and 4 from J, leaving 16 bases between them. CDR3 size: 14 residues. Germline V lookup: CDR1 MNHNY, CDR2 SVGAGI (reference sequence). The CDR3: CASTRGGDSYGYTF. CDR3 nucleotide sequence: TGTGCCAGCACCCGGGGGGGGGACTCCTATGGCTACACCTTC.

The chain employs TRBV5-6 and TRBJ2-1, with 9 bases fitting TRBD2. The germline V gene encodes CDR1 SGHDT and CDR2 YYEEEE. This CDR3 contains 14 residues. V was clipped by 4 bases and J by 8 bases; unmatched bases: 7. In nucleotides, the CDR3 is TGTGCCAGCAGCGCGGGGGGGCCTCTGGATGAGCAGTTCTTC. Protein sequence: CASSAGGPLDEQFF. The full variable domain, with the rest looked up from reference TRBV5-6 and TRBJ2-1, is DAGVTQSPTHLIKTRGQQVTLRCSPKSGHDTVSWYQQALGQGPQFIFQYYEEEERQRGNFPDRFSGHQFPNYSSELNVNALLLGDSALYLCASSAGGPLDEQFFGPGTRLTVL.

This chain uses TRBV9 with TRBJ2-7, with 9 bases aligning to TRBD2. With V trimmed by 4 bases and J by 5 bases, 4 bases remained unmatched. The CDR3 runs to 13 residues. Germline V gene data show CDR1 as SGDLS and CDR2 as YYNGEE. The CDR3 DNA sequence: TGTGCCAGCAGCTTCAGGACTAGCGACGAGCAGTACTTC. Protein product: CASSFRTSDEQYF. The complete variable domain, with remaining parts taken from reference TRBV9 and TRBJ2-7, reads DSGVTQTPKHLITATGQRVTLRCSPRSGDLSVYWYQQSLDQGLQFLIQYYNGEERAKGNILERFSAQQFPDLHSELNLSSLELGDSALYFCASSFRTSDEQYFGPGTRLTVT.

About this clone itself: Sequence at one end of the junction differs from germline and may be a read error. The chain is built from TRBV7-8 and TRBJ2-7, with TRBD1 identical over 9 bases. Germline V gene sequence: CDR1 SGHVS, CDR2 FQNEAQ. The CDR3 totals 15 residues. The DNA of the CDR3 is TGTGCCAGCAGCCTAGCCGGGACAGGGTCCTACGAGCAGTACTTC. It translates to CASSLAGTGSYEQYF.

The chain recombines TRBV27 with TRBJ1-2, with TRBD1 matching 9 bases. CDR1 and CDR2 (germline): MNHEY, SMNVEV (reference sequence). There are 17 residues in the CDR3. J was trimmed by 4 bases and V by 5 bases; bases with no gene match: 14. The CDR3 loop reads CASSRTGDVSRVYGYTF. CDR3 nucleotide sequence: TGTGCCAGCAGTAGGACAGGGGACGTTTCTCGGGTCTATGGCTACACCTTC.